The text below deals with one T cell receptor beta chain. This clonotype showed up just a few times. Its binding antigen is unknown. It has no much larger one-base neighbor in the sample; base qualities were not kept. Ficoll-Paque density gradient centrifugation was the method used to isolate PBMCs. This sample was taken from a study of T-cell memory formation after mild COVID-19 listed by TCRdb under 2021. At the level of the whole study: TCR sequence clusters from the two donors were largely donor specific. T-cell clones expanding and contracting after mild COVID-19 in a couple of donors were tracked by longitudinal TCRalpha and TCRbeta repertoire sequencing. Two young, previously healthy adult volunteers, one female and one male, were included in the cohort. Overall study results and their limits: Balanced CD4/CD8 phenotypes were observed for clones contracting from day 15 to 85, whereas a bias towards CD4+ was observed for a second wave of clones expanding from day 15 to 37. Some responding clones were found in pre-infection memory, which suggests that pre-existing cross-reactive memory T cells took part in the SARS-CoV-2 response. The second-wave clones that peaked on day 37 were not confirmed to be SARS-CoV-2 specific. Only two mild cases were covered by the study, and larger cohorts that include severe cases with pre-infection samples were considered necessary. Contracting CD4+ clones were found mainly in CM and EM memory subsets, while CD8+ clones were enriched in EMRA.

Sequencing used an Illumina NovaSeq 6000. TCRalpha and TCRbeta cDNA libraries were constructed by 5'RACE with constant-segment primers, with sample barcodes and unique molecular identifiers being introduced. RNA was extracted from every sample with Trizol reagent. Libraries were amplified in two PCR steps, with a second sample barcode and Illumina TruSeq adapters added in the second step. Sequencing of libraries was performed on an Illumina NovaSeq with 2 x 150 bp paired-end reads. In the original analysis: Reads were demultiplexed and collapsed into UMI-guided consensus sequences with migec v1.2.7. Using mixcr v2.1.11, UMI consensuses were aligned to TRA and TRB V and J templates and then assembled into clonotypes. Expanded or contracted clonotypes were those called significant by both edgeR and NoisET, with noise models trained on biological replicates. For edgeR calls, the cutoffs were a false discovery rate-adjusted p below 0.01 and a log2 fold-change threshold of 1. As an exploratory analysis of dynamics, PCA with hierarchical clustering was applied to max-normalized trajectories of the 1000 most abundant clonotypes. The CD4 or CD8 phenotype of responding clones was assigned using the separately sequenced CD4+ and CD8+ repertoires. The public reads were quality trimmed at Q25 with fastp and then assembled into clones with MiXCR by TCRdb, keeping productive beta chains. Rows with a matching CDR3 protein are joined into one entry that keeps the most common DNA and genes. V and J calls and clone size were set by TCRdb, not the authors. A total of roughly 350,000 distinct CDR3 sequences appear in this sample, around 20% of them only once. The ten top clones hold about an eighth of the sample.

CDR1 and CDR2 (KGHSH, LQKENI) derive from the germline V gene. Trimming costs V 2 bases and J 0 bases, and their ends lie 15 bases apart. The CDR3 numbers 17 residues from cysteine through phenylalanine. Only the CDR3 portion is preserved as DNA: 51 bases, with reading frame beginning at the first base. This TCR derives from an adult woman who had mild COVID-19 (a few samples of this study predate the infection). The sample titles of this study are shuffled in the database, so cell type and time point are left out; the donor was told from shared clones. Recombination joined TRBV18 with TRBJ2-3, with the D segment possibly TRBD1 or TRBD2, each aligning over 5 bases. Sequenced input: PBMCs or a T cell subset sorted from them (not recorded which). At the DNA level, the sequence is TGTGCCAGCTCACCAAAGATTGGGACCATTAGCACAGATACGCAGTATTTT. The translation is CASSPKIGTISTDTQYF.